The 23 T cell receptor beta chains below come from one sample, sequenced in a study of shared clonotypes between healthy human individuals. Clones were sequenced by immunoSEQ multiplex PCR, and TCRdb holds only the in-frame ones, with some missing. The sample yields fewer than 650,000 clones, roughly 79% seen once. Sequencing was done on a sample of PBMCs. The source is a woman between 35 and 50 years old in good health. Some clones in this sample may be carry-over from other donors' samples.

The chain carries TRBV13 and TRBJ2-1, with D perhaps matching TRBD1 or TRBD2 (5 bases each). V shed 2 bases and J shed 0 bases, with 8 bases lying between them. The CDR3 totals 15 residues. CDR1 PRHDT and CDR2 FYEKMQ come from the germline V gene (reference sequence). The chain's CDR3 is CASSLSGTSYNEQFF. DNA for the CDR3: TGTGCCAGCAGCTTATCCGGGACCTCCTACAATGAGCAGTTCTTC.

This chain links TRBV2 with TRBJ1-5; possibly TRBD1 for D (5 bases). The CDR3 covers 14 residues. The ends were cut back, 2 bases at V and 1 base at J, with 6 bases in the middle. Germline loops: CDR1 SNHLY, CDR2 FYNNEI. The CDR3 sequence: CASSEWDSNQPQHF. The CDR3 DNA reads as TGTGCCAGCAGTGAATGGGACAGCAATCAGCCCCAGCATTTT. Based on the CDR3 plus reference TRBV2 and TRBJ1-5, the full variable domain is EPEVTQTPSHQVTQMGQEVILRCVPISNHLYFYWYRQILGQKVEFLVSFYNNEISEKSEIFDDQFSVERPDGSNFTLKIRSTKLEDSAMYFCASSEWDSNQPQHFGDGTRLSIL.

The rearrangement joins TRBV5-1 to TRBJ1-4; weak D call: TRBD1 (5 bases). Trimming removed 4 bases from V and 3 bases from J, with 19 bases in between. CDR3 length: 17 residues. The germline V gene has CDR1 SGHRS and CDR2 YFSETQ. As DNA, the CDR3 is TGCGCCAGCAGCCCATCTTTTGGCAGGGATTCTAATGAAAAACTGTTTTTT. It yields the protein CASSPSFGRDSNEKLFF. The variable domain in full, with the rest retrieved from reference TRBV5-1 and TRBJ1-4, is KAGVTQTPRYLIKTRGQQVTLSCSPISGHRSVSWYQQTPGQGLQFLFEYFSETQRNKGNFPGRFSGRQFSNSRSEMNVSTLELGDSALYLCASSPSFGRDSNEKLFFGSGTQLSVL.

In this sample, this clone turned up once. The J gene is TRBJ2-7, the V gene TRBV30; TRBD1 aligns across 7 bases. Germline CDR1 and CDR2: GTSNPN and SVGIG (reference sequence). Trimming at V came to 4 bases and at J to 4 bases, leaving 7 bases not matched to a gene. This CDR3 region has 13 residues. Written as DNA, the CDR3 is TGTGCCTGGATAAAAGGGGGCGGGTACGAGCAGTACTTC. Translation: CAWIKGGGYEQYF.

The chain uses TRBV15 and TRBJ2-1; 14 bases are a match to TRBD2. Germline CDR1 LNHNV, CDR2 YYDKDF (reference sequence). Trimming cost V 3 bases and J 9 bases; bases outside gene matches: 4. This CDR3 has 15 amino acids. As DNA, the CDR3 is TGTGCCACCAGCAGCGGACTAGCGGGAGGAGGTGAGCAGTTCTTC. Protein: CATSSGLAGGGEQFF.

The V and J genes are TRBV6-5 and TRBJ2-1, with 7 bases aligning to TRBD2. The germline V gene has CDR1 MNHEY and CDR2 SVGAGI. The CDR3 runs 13 residues. With V trimmed by 6 bases and J by 6 bases, 5 bases remained unmatched. CDR3 DNA sequence: TGTGCCAGCAGAGGTCTAGCGGCCAATGAGCAGTTCTTC. Its protein product is CASRGLAANEQFF.

About this clone itself: Being one base from a much bigger clone, this may be a read error. The chain couples TRBV29-1 to TRBJ1-1; no reliable D call. The CDR3 runs 14 residues. Trimming removed 6 bases from V and 0 bases from J, with 14 bases in between. Germline V gives CDR1 SQVTM, CDR2 ANQGSEA. In DNA form, the CDR3 reads TGCAGCGTAGACGGCACAAGGGTGAACACTGAAGCTTTCTTT. Encoded protein: CSVDGTRVNTEAFF. Using reference TRBV29-1 and TRBJ1-1 for the parts outside the CDR3, the full variable domain is SAVISQKPSRDICQRGTSLTIQCQVDSQVTMMFWYRQQPGQSLTLIATANQGSEATYESGFVIDKFPISRPNLTFSTLTVSNMSPEDSSIYLCSVDGTRVNTEAFFGQGTRLTVV.

This clone has just one count. This chain uses TRBV2 with TRBJ2-7; TRBD2 agrees at 10 bases. V shed 4 bases and J 3 bases; nucleotides not matched to a gene: 6. CDR1 and CDR2 (germline): SNHLY, FYNNEI. CDR3 length: 15 amino acids. The CDR3 here is CASSARTSGSYEQYF. CDR3 in DNA: TGTGCCAGCAGTGCCAGGACTAGCGGAAGCTACGAGCAGTACTTC.

Details on this clone: Given a far larger clone just one base away, this is likely a sequencing read error. J is TRBJ1-1 and V is TRBV29-1, with D perhaps matching TRBD1 (6 bases). With 4 bases removed from V and 3 bases from J, the gap between germline ends came to 6 bases. Germline V gene sequence: CDR1 SQVTM, CDR2 ANQGSEA. The CDR3 extends over 11 amino acids. DNA for the CDR3: TGCAGCGTTGCAGGGGACACTGAAGCTTTCTTT. Protein sequence: CSVAGDTEAFF.

The chain links TRBV7-2 to TRBJ2-5; D remains ambiguous. The J call may not be correct, given that the DNA end is closer to TRBJ2-7. The CDR3 totals 13 residues. Germline CDR1 reads SGHTA; CDR2 reads FQGNSA. The DNA of the CDR3 is TGTGCCAGCAGCCTTACGCCCAGCTACGAGCAGTACTTC. Translating it yields CASSLTPSYEQYF.

The CDR3 loop is CASSDRWDQPQHF. The CDR3 nucleotides read TGTGCCAGCAGTGACAGGTGGGATCAGCCCCAGCATTTT. The genes are TRBV6-1 and TRBJ1-5; D ambiguous. Trimming took off 3 bases at V and 5 bases at J, with 8 bases between the two ends. CDR1 and CDR2 from the germline V gene are MNHNS and SASEGT. The CDR3 sequence is 13 residues long.

This sequence joins TRBV27 and TRBJ1-2; D uncertain. This CDR3 comprises 15 residues. Trimming removed 2 bases at V and 2 bases at J, with 12 bases between. In germline, CDR1 is MNHEY, CDR2 SMNVEV (reference sequence). The CDR3 region is CASSLRVGTNYGYTF. DNA of the CDR3: TGTGCCAGCAGTTTACGGGTTGGCACCAACTATGGCTACACCTTC.

This clone was observed a single time. This CDR3 reads CASSIGGRVGEQFF. The CDR3 coding sequence is TGTGCCAGTAGTATCGGCGGGAGGGTCGGTGAGCAGTTCTTC. This chain joins TRBV19 and TRBJ2-1, with 9 bases matching TRBD2. V was clipped by 3 bases and J by 9 bases; unmatched bases: 6. This CDR3 spans 14 amino acids. Germline CDR1 is LNHDA and CDR2 is SQIVND (reference sequence).

The chain combines TRBV12-5 with TRBJ2-1; maybe TRBD1 (6 bases). The CDR3 has 15 residues. V was trimmed by 3 bases and J by 5 bases, leaving 14 bases between them. Germline loops: CDR1 LGHNT, CDR2 FRNRAP. The DNA for the CDR3 is TGTGCTAGTGGTTTAAGGACAGTTGGAAACAATGAGCAGTTCTTC. It yields the protein CASGLRTVGNNEQFF. Combining the CDR3 with reference TRBV12-5 and TRBJ2-1 gives the whole variable domain DARVTQTPRHKVTEMGQEVTMRCQPILGHNTVFWYRQTMMQGLELLAYFRNRAPLDDSGMPKDRFSAEMPDATLATLKIQPSEPRDSAVYFCASGLRTVGNNEQFFGPGTRLTVL.

The chain carries TRBV19 and TRBJ1-1; no reliable D call. V gave up 0 bases and J gave up 10 bases, with 12 bases separating them. Germline CDR1 reads LNHDA; CDR2 reads SQIVND (reference sequence). The CDR3 consists of 13 residues. The CDR3 spells CASSIDLVGRAFF. CDR3 bases: TGTGCCAGTAGTATAGATCTTGTGGGGAGAGCTTTCTTT.

This chain joins TRBV7-2 and TRBJ2-1; tentatively, D is TRBD1 or TRBD2 (6 bases each). CDR1 and CDR2 (germline): SGHTA, FQGNSA. This CDR3 comprises 13 residues. The V and J ends lost 9 bases and 3 bases respectively, with 12 bases between them. CDR3 in amino acids: CASRRDNYNEQFF. CDR3 DNA: TGTGCCAGTCGGCGGGACAACTACAATGAGCAGTTCTTC.

The chain has TRBV6-6 and TRBJ2-7; 7 positions match TRBD1. The V gene's germline CDR1 is MNHNY and CDR2 SVGAGI (reference sequence). This CDR3 has 13 residues. After removal of 5 bases from V and 1 base from J, the junction contained 2 bases not matched to a gene. The CDR3 nucleotides are TGTGCCAGCAGTAGGGACAGATCCTACGAGCAGTACTTC. Protein: CASSRDRSYEQYF.

This chain uses TRBV5-1 with TRBJ1-3; D not certain. Germline V gives CDR1 SGHRS, CDR2 YFSETQ. V dropped 0 bases and J dropped 4 bases, with 8 bases sitting between them. The CDR3 has 14 amino acids. In DNA, the CDR3 is TGCGCCAGCAGCTTGGCCCCGGGGGGAAACACCATATATTTT. Translated, it gives CASSLAPGGNTIYF.

The V gene is TRBV11-2, the J gene TRBJ2-1; 12 bases map to TRBD2. In germline, CDR1 is SGHAT, CDR2 FQNNGV. V dropped 3 bases and J dropped 8; count of bases not matched to a gene: 8. The CDR3 runs to 16 residues. The CDR3 loop is CASSFLAGGPKDEQFF. The CDR3 nucleotides are TGTGCCAGCAGCTTCCTAGCGGGAGGGCCGAAGGATGAGCAGTTCTTC.

This clone was picked up one time. The chain recombines TRBV19 with TRBJ2-1; a possible D gene is TRBD2 (6 bases). The V gene lost 1 base and the J gene lost 8 bases, with 15 bases spanning the gap. The CDR3 length is 15 residues. Germline V gene sequence: CDR1 LNHDA, CDR2 SQIVND (reference sequence). The CDR3 DNA follows: TGTGCCAGTAGTATAGGAGGGGACGGGGAGGATGAGCAGTTCTTC. It is translated as CASSIGGDGEDEQFF.

The chain carries TRBV7-9 and TRBJ1-2; no definite D call. Germline CDR1 is SEHNR and CDR2 is FQNEAQ (reference sequence). The CDR3 runs to 13 residues. Trimming removed 5 bases from V and 7 bases from J, with 14 bases in between. DNA of the CDR3: TGTGCCAGCAGCCCCCCCCAAATAAGTGGCTACACCTTC. Translating it yields CASSPPQISGYTF.

CDR3 DNA: TGTGCCAGCAGCTTGGGGGAAGCGGAGACCCAGTACTTC. Its translation is CASSLGEAETQYF. V usage is TRBV7-2 and J usage is TRBJ2-5; D may match TRBD1 or TRBD2 (5 bases each). V lost 3 bases and J 5 bases, leaving 10 bases between the germline ends. The CDR3 length is 13 residues. In germline, CDR1 is SGHTA, CDR2 FQGNSA.

This clone has just one count. This sequence joins TRBV27 and TRBJ2-5; 9 nucleotides align to TRBD2. Trimming cost V 2 bases and J 5 bases; bases outside gene matches: 6. The germline gives CDR1 MNHEY, CDR2 SMNVEV (reference sequence). This CDR3 has 15 residues. CDR3 in amino acids: CASSLGRAGGETQYF. In DNA, the CDR3 is TGTGCCAGCAGTTTAGGCCGGGCGGGAGGGGAGACCCAGTACTTC.